These T cell receptor beta chains were read from a single sample in a study of T cell responses to AZD1222 COVID-19 vaccine. Assay used: immunoSEQ multiplex PCR; TCRdb lists only in-frame clones, some missing. The sample records approximately 130,000 clones, 85% being singletons. This specimen consisted of peripheral blood, obtained 28 days after the second dose of the MenACWY control vaccine. The receptors were gathered from an adult who received the MenACWY meningococcal vaccine as a control. Each CDR3 is given with its conserved first and last residue. D genes are given only for firm matches. Expanded clones get a size class; other rows say once, few or many, or leave the size out.

D gene: TRBD1; clone size: .; J gene: TRBJ2-7; V gene: TRBV18; CDR3 DNA: TGTGCCAGCTCACCCTGGGACAGGGGGGGCGAGCAGTACTTC; CDR3 protein: CASSPWDRGGEQYF
D gene: TRBD1; clone size: .; J gene: TRBJ2-5; V gene: TRBV4-1; CDR3 DNA: TGCGCCAGCAGCCTTGGACAGGGGGCCGAGACCCAGTACTTC; CDR3 protein: CASSLGQGAETQYF
D gene: TRBD2; clone size: .; J gene: TRBJ2-2; V gene: TRBV11-3; CDR3 DNA: TGTGCCAGCAGCCCGGGACTAGCGGCCACCGGGGAGCTGTTTTTT; CDR3 protein: CASSPGLAATGELFF
D gene: TRBD1; clone size: few; J gene: TRBJ2-3; V gene: TRBV29-1; CDR3 DNA: TGCAGCGGATCGATACCGACAGGGGGCAGGACAGATACGCAGTATTTT; CDR3 protein: CSGSIPTGGRTDTQYF
D gene: .; clone size: .; J gene: TRBJ2-5; V gene: TRBV5-8; CDR3 DNA: TGTGCCAGCAGCTTGGATTCCGGTGGAGAGACCCAGTACTTC; CDR3 protein: CASSLDSGGETQYF
D gene: .; clone size: once; J gene: TRBJ2-3; V gene: TRBV7-6; CDR3 DNA: TGTGCCAGCAGCGCTCAAACCCATAAATTTGAAGATACGCAGTATTTT; CDR3 protein: CASSAQTHKFEDTQYF
D gene: TRBD1; clone size: .; J gene: TRBJ1-1; V gene: TRBV4-1; CDR3 DNA: TGCGCCAGCAGCCAAGAGTGGGGACAGGTCCCAACTGAAGCTTTCTTT; CDR3 protein: CASSQEWGQVPTEAFF
D gene: TRBD2; clone size: once; J gene: TRBJ2-7; V gene: TRBV7-2; CDR3 DNA: TGTGCCAGCAGCTTAGCTAGCGGGACTACCTACGAGCAGTACTTC; CDR3 protein: CASSLASGTTYEQYF
D gene: .; clone size: .; J gene: TRBJ2-1; V gene: TRBV9; CDR3 DNA: TGTGCCAGCAGCGTAGCTGCAGGGTGGGGGAATGAGCAGTTCTTC; CDR3 protein: CASSVAAGWGNEQFF
D gene: .; clone size: .; J gene: TRBJ1-1; V gene: TRBV3-1/TRBV3-2; CDR3 DNA: TGTGCCAGCAGCCAATCATACCTCGCGGGGAACACTGAAGCTTTCTTT; CDR3 protein: CASSQSYLAGNTEAFF